This T cell receptor (beta chain) was captured in a study of shared clonotypes between healthy human individuals. Clones were read by immunoSEQ multiplex PCR, and TCRdb kept only the in-frame ones, dropping some. The data contain 650,000 to 700,000 clones, less than 95% of them singletons. The receptor comes from a man aged 18 to 30 in good health. Some clones in this sample may be carry-over from other donors' samples. Sequencing was performed on memory CD8+ T cells from PBMCs. Subset described: CD45RO+ cells pooled with CCR7-negative TemRA cells.

The DNA of the CDR3 is TGTGCCTGGAGTGTCCGGCAGGGTCGAGAAAAACTGTTTTTT. Translating gives CAWSVRQGREKLFF. The chain combines TRBV30 with TRBJ1-4; perhaps TRBD1 as D (5 bases). Germline CDR1 is GTSNPN and CDR2 is SVGIG (reference sequence). This CDR3 has 14 amino acids. With 0 bases removed from V and 8 bases from J, the gap between germline ends came to 13 bases.